These 30 T cell receptor beta chains were sequenced from one sample in a study of shared clonotypes between healthy human individuals. The data were produced by immunoSEQ multiplex PCR, yet TCRdb's version contains in-frame clones alone and is incomplete. The sample has approximately 940,000 clones, over 75% seen once. The sample was memory CD4+ T cells sorted from blood. Subset given: CD45RA-negative fraction. The receptors come from a man between 18 and 35 years old in good health.

This clone appeared a few times. In the same sample, other DNA sequences code for this CDR3. V is TRBV5-1 and J is TRBJ2-2, with D tentatively TRBD2 (5 bases). The V gene's germline CDR1 is SGHRS and CDR2 YFSETQ. V was trimmed by 4 bases and J by 1 base, leaving 11 bases between them. CDR3 length equals 15 residues. The CDR3 here is CASSRGGMNTGELFF. In nucleotides, the CDR3 is TGCGCCAGCAGCCGGGGTGGGATGAACACCGGGGAGCTGTTTTTT.

CDR3 region: CASSLEEPDTQYF. The CDR3 nucleotides are TGTGCCAGCAGCTTAGAAGAGCCAGATACGCAGTATTTT. The chain combines TRBV11-2 with TRBJ2-3; D gene uncertain. Trimming removed 0 bases from V and 4 bases from J, with 5 bases in between. CDR1 and CDR2 from the germline V gene are SGHAT and FQNNGV. The length of the CDR3 is 13 residues.

The J gene is TRBJ2-5, the V gene TRBV27; D is perhaps TRBD1 or TRBD2 (7 bases each). Trimming pared 5 bases from V and 4 bases from J, leaving 17 bases between. The germline V gene encodes CDR1 MNHEY and CDR2 SMNVEV (reference sequence). The CDR3 loop spans 15 amino acids. The CDR3 sequence: CASSTPQGGGETQYF. The CDR3 DNA is TGTGCCAGCAGTACGCCCCAGGGGGGGGGAGAGACCCAGTACTTC.

The chain is built from TRBV2 and TRBJ2-7, with D perhaps given as TRBD1 or TRBD2 (5 bases each). This CDR3 has 16 residues. Germline V gene data show CDR1 as SNHLY and CDR2 as FYNNEI. V lost 6 bases, J lost 5 bases, and 23 bases lay in between. CDR3 protein: CASSPIDRGFKNEQYF. In DNA form, the CDR3 reads TGTGCCAGCAGCCCAATCGACAGAGGGTTTAAAAACGAGCAGTACTTC.

This chain joins TRBV29-1 and TRBJ2-3, with D perhaps TRBD2 (6 bases). CDR3 length equals 14 residues. The V end lost 7 bases, the J end lost 2 bases, and 16 bases lay between the germline ends. Germline CDR1 and CDR2: SQVTM and ANQGSEA. CDR3 in DNA: TGCAGCGGGTCTCGACTAGGGAACACAGATACGCAGTATTTT. Translating gives CSGSRLGNTDTQYF.

The chain links TRBV18 to TRBJ2-7, with D possibly TRBD2 on 5 matching bases. Germline V gene data show CDR1 as KGHSH and CDR2 as LQKENI. The CDR3 is 14 residues long. V was shortened by 3 bases and J by 2 bases, with 11 bases between the two germline ends. CDR3 protein: CASSPGSGTYEQYF. The CDR3 coding sequence is TGTGCCAGCTCACCTGGGTCCGGGACCTACGAGCAGTACTTC.

As to this clone: The same CDR3 is also encoded by other DNA sequences in this sample. The rearrangement joins TRBV6-5 to TRBJ1-5, with D tentatively TRBD1 (5 bases). Between the trimmed V and J ends, which lost 8 bases and 2 bases, there was a span of 13 bases. The CDR3 has 14 amino acids. Germline CDR1 MNHEY, CDR2 SVGAGI. CDR3 bases: TGTGCCAGCTCCCCGGGGGGTGGCAATCAGCCCCAGCATTTT. This codes for CASSPGGGNQPQHF.

The sample holds one count of this clone. The genes are TRBV2 and TRBJ2-2, with no clear D. The ends were cut back, 8 bases at V and 4 bases at J, with 14 bases in the middle. Per germline, CDR1 SNHLY and CDR2 FYNNEI. The CDR3 is 14 amino acids. CDR3 DNA: TGTGCCAGCCTCGTAAGCCTGAGCACCGGGGAGCTGTTTTTT. It yields the protein CASLVSLSTGELFF.

This chain links TRBV11-3 with TRBJ1-5; no firm D call. The CDR3 runs 13 residues. V lost 0 bases, J lost 7 bases, and 7 bases lay in between. Germline V CDR1 and CDR2: SGHNT, YENEEA. The CDR3 loop reads CASSLEDGQPQHF. The CDR3 DNA sequence: TGTGCCAGCAGCTTAGAGGACGGGCAGCCCCAGCATTTT.

The sample holds a few counts of this clone. This chain links TRBV18 with TRBJ2-1; 7 bases fit TRBD2. The CDR3 covers 14 residues. Germline assignment: CDR1 KGHSH and CDR2 LQKENI. With 3 bases clipped from V and 9 bases from J, the junction kept 8 bases outside the gene matches. CDR3 region: CASSPRGGETEQFF. As DNA, the CDR3 is TGTGCCAGCTCACCCCGGGGAGGGGAGACTGAGCAGTTCTTC.

The V call is TRBV28, the J call TRBJ2-7; tentatively, D is TRBD1 or TRBD2 (6 bases each). CDR3 length: 14 amino acids. CDR1 is MDHEN and CDR2 is SYDVKM in the germline V gene. V was shortened by 7 bases and J by 3 bases, with 16 bases between the two germline ends. Here the CDR3 reads CASTLTRGVYEQYF. The CDR3, as DNA: TGTGCCAGCACCTTAACAAGGGGGGTCTACGAGCAGTACTTC.

This clone appeared a few times. The chain joins TRBV14 to TRBJ1-6, with D tentatively TRBD1 (6 bases). The V gene lost 4 bases and the J gene lost 6 bases, with 13 bases spanning the gap. This CDR3 is 15 amino acids long. Germline CDR1 reads SGHDN; CDR2 reads FVKESK. CDR3 coding DNA: TGTGCCAGCAGCCGACTACAGGGATCTAATTCACCCCTCCACTTT. Protein sequence: CASSRLQGSNSPLHF. The whole variable domain, filled in from reference TRBV14 and TRBJ1-6, reads EAGVTQFPSHSVIEKGQTVTLRCDPISGHDNLYWYRRVMGKEIKFLLHFVKESKQDESGMPNNRFLAERTGGTYSTLKVQPAELEDSGVYFCASSRLQGSNSPLHFGNGTRLTVT.

This rearrangement joins TRBV27 to TRBJ1-2, with 7 bases lining up with TRBD1. With 5 bases clipped from V and 4 bases from J, the junction kept 10 bases outside the gene matches. Germline V gene data show CDR1 as MNHEY and CDR2 as SMNVEV (reference sequence). This CDR3 is built from 15 residues. The CDR3 DNA follows: TGTGCCAGCAGTCCCCGCGACAGGGCCCTCTATGGCTACACCTTC. Residues: CASSPRDRALYGYTF.

The chain uses TRBV29-1 and TRBJ2-7; 7 nucleotides match TRBD1. The CDR3 runs 15 residues. V dropped 4 bases and J dropped 1; count of bases not matched to a gene: 10. Germline CDR1 reads SQVTM; CDR2 reads ANQGSEA. CDR3 sequence reads: CSVGPRQGGSYEQYF. As DNA, the CDR3 is TGCAGCGTTGGCCCGCGACAGGGTGGTTCCTACGAGCAGTACTTC.

The table lists this clone with a count of one. The rearrangement joins TRBV6-5 to TRBJ1-1, with D perhaps TRBD1 (5 bases). Trimming took off 4 bases at V and 7 bases at J, with 10 bases between the two ends. Germline-derived CDR1 and CDR2 are MNHEY and SVGAGI. The CDR3 totals 12 residues. CDR3 loop: CASSLRDFEAFF. The CDR3 nucleotides are TGTGCCAGCAGTTTACGGGACTTTGAAGCTTTCTTT.

J is TRBJ1-3 and V is TRBV11-3, with D tentatively TRBD1 (5 bases). Per germline, CDR1 SGHNT and CDR2 YENEEA. V lost 5 bases and J 4 bases, leaving 18 bases between the germline ends. The CDR3 runs to 16 residues. The CDR3 DNA sequence: TGTGCCAGCAGCCCCTTGGGGGACGCAGAGGGAAACACCATATATTTT. Encoded protein: CASSPLGDAEGNTIYF.

The rearrangement joins TRBV27 to TRBJ2-1; 9 positions agree with TRBD2. V lost 5 bases to trimming and J lost 4 bases; unmatched junction nucleotides: 6. This CDR3 is 15 amino acids long. Germline CDR1 reads MNHEY; CDR2 reads SMNVEV (reference sequence). The DNA of the CDR3 is TGTGCCAGCAGTCAAGCGGGAGGACCGTACAATGAGCAGTTCTTC. Translation: CASSQAGGPYNEQFF.

The V and J genes are TRBV27 and TRBJ1-3, with a tentative D call TRBD1 (6 bases). V gave up 3 bases and J gave up 4 bases, with 10 bases separating them. This CDR3 has 14 amino acids. Germline CDR1 is MNHEY and CDR2 is SMNVEV (reference sequence). In DNA form, the CDR3 reads TGTGCCAGCAGTTTGGGGGGGACAGGAAACACCATATATTTT. Its protein product is CASSLGGTGNTIYF.

The chain employs TRBV6-7 and TRBJ1-2, with 9 nucleotides matching TRBD1. TRBV6-7 is treated as an ORF (open reading frame) with a function not yet certain. The CDR3 extends over 14 amino acids. V trimming: 6 bases; J trimming: 7 bases; junction bases outside the gene matches: 9. The CDR3: CASRGQGKGCGYTF. The CDR3 DNA is TGTGCCAGCAGGGGACAGGGTAAAGGGTGTGGCTACACCTTC.

The rearrangement joins TRBV5-4 to TRBJ2-3, with 9 positions matching TRBD1. V lost 0 bases and J lost 5; bases outside the gene matches: 1. Germline CDR1 is SGHNT and CDR2 is YYREEE (reference sequence). The CDR3 runs to 14 residues. The CDR3 sequence is CASSLDRGQDTQYF. The CDR3 DNA follows: TGTGCCAGCAGCTTGGACAGGGGGCAAGATACGCAGTATTTT. The entire variable domain, with the rest obtained from reference TRBV5-4 and TRBJ2-3, is as follows: ETGVTQSPTHLIKTRGQQVTLRCSSQSGHNTVSWYQQALGQGPQFIFQYYREEENGRGNFPPRFSGLQFPNYSSELNVNALELDDSALYLCASSLDRGQDTQYFGPGTRLTVL.

This sequence joins TRBV20-1 and TRBJ2-1; D is perhaps TRBD2 (6 bases). The CDR3 length is 11 residues. Trimming took 5 bases from V and 7 from J, leaving 9 bases between them. The V gene's germline CDR1 is DFQATT and CDR2 SNEGSKA (reference sequence). CDR3 residues: CSARRENEQFF. CDR3 DNA sequence: TGCAGTGCTCGGAGGGAAAATGAGCAGTTCTTC.

V and J are TRBV10-3 and TRBJ2-1; 8 bases are a match to TRBD1. Germline trimming cut 2 bases from V and 2 bases from J; bases unmatched to any gene: 2. Germline CDR1 is ENHRY and CDR2 is SYGVKD. The CDR3 spans 15 residues. CDR3 protein: CAISEGQGPYNEQFF. The CDR3 bases are TGTGCCATCAGTGAGGGACAGGGTCCCTACAATGAGCAGTTCTTC.

V gene TRBV30 combines with J gene TRBJ1-3; D unclear. V lost 0 bases to trimming and J lost 1 base, with 13 bases between them. CDR3 size: 16 residues. CDR1 is GTSNPN and CDR2 is SVGIG in the germline V gene (reference sequence). DNA for the CDR3: TGTGCCTGGAGTGTTAGCCGGACTACTTCTGGAAACACCATATATTTT. Its translation: CAWSVSRTTSGNTIYF.

This chain uses TRBV5-1 with TRBJ2-7; no definite D call. CDR3 length equals 13 residues. V was cut by 4 bases and J by 4 bases, with 12 bases left in between. Looked up from germline, CDR1 is SGHRS and CDR2 is YFSETQ. The CDR3 nucleotides read TGCGCCAGCAGCCCTACTCACACGTACGAGCAGTACTTC. The encoded protein is CASSPTHTYEQYF. The variable domain in full, with the rest retrieved from reference TRBV5-1 and TRBJ2-7, is KAGVTQTPRYLIKTRGQQVTLSCSPISGHRSVSWYQQTPGQGLQFLFEYFSETQRNKGNFPGRFSGRQFSNSRSEMNVSTLELGDSALYLCASSPTHTYEQYFGPGTRLTVT.

V usage is TRBV10-3 and J usage is TRBJ1-1; weak D call: TRBD1 (6 bases). Germline V gives CDR1 ENHRY, CDR2 SYGVKD. This CDR3 is 13 amino acids long. V lost 1 base and J 5 bases, leaving 8 bases between the germline ends. The CDR3 loop is CAISELGGTEAFF. The CDR3 DNA is TGTGCCATCAGTGAGTTAGGGGGAACTGAAGCTTTCTTT.

This chain joins TRBV6-4 and TRBJ1-6; TRBD1 might be the D (5 bases). CDR3 length: 14 amino acids. From germline, CDR1 is MRHNA and CDR2 SNTAGT. The V end was cut by 6 bases, the J end by 6 bases, with 12 bases between. The CDR3 nucleotides are TGTGCCAGCAGAGATAACCAGGGTAATTCACCCCTCCACTTT. Translation gives CASRDNQGNSPLHF.

Remarks on this clone: One end of the junction is discordant with germline, which a read error may explain. The J gene is TRBJ2-7, the V gene TRBV7-2, with 10 positions matching TRBD2. The germline gives CDR1 SGHTA, CDR2 FQGNSA. This CDR3 is 15 amino acids long. The CDR3 DNA is TGTGCCAGCACCTTAGGGACTAGCGTCTCCTACGAGCAGTACTTC. Protein product: CASTLGTSVSYEQYF.

This clone was seen a handful of times. The V gene is TRBV19, the J gene TRBJ1-5, with TRBD1 as a possible D gene (5 bases). From germline, CDR1 is LNHDA and CDR2 SQIVND (reference sequence). The length of the CDR3 is 14 residues. V dropped 6 bases and J dropped 7 bases, with 16 bases sitting between them. CDR3 nucleotide sequence: TGTGCCAGTAGACCCAGGGCCGGGGACCAGCCCCAGCATTTT. Translating gives CASRPRAGDQPQHF.

The chain carries TRBV6-1 and TRBJ2-5, with D unresolved. V was cut by 2 bases and J by 3 bases, with 7 bases left in between. CDR3 length equals 13 residues. In germline, CDR1 is MNHNS, CDR2 SASEGT. CDR3 residues: CASSELGKETQYF. Here the CDR3 DNA reads TGTGCCAGCAGTGAATTAGGGAAAGAGACCCAGTACTTC.

This sequence joins TRBV6-6 and TRBJ2-7, with 9 bases that match TRBD1. CDR1 is MNHNY and CDR2 is SVGAGI in the germline V gene (reference sequence). V trimming: 6 bases; J trimming: 2 bases; junction bases outside the gene matches: 8. This CDR3 spans 15 amino acids. CDR3 protein: CASRVGRTGAYEQYF. CDR3 nucleotide sequence: TGTGCCAGCAGGGTCGGTCGGACAGGGGCCTACGAGCAGTACTTC.